This T cell receptor beta chain was sequenced during a study of shared clonotypes between healthy human individuals. With 1 base removed from V and 8 bases from J, the gap between germline ends came to 16 bases. The CDR3 runs 15 residues. The germline V gene encodes CDR1 SGHRS and CDR2 YFSETQ. General study points: It was the non-shared clonotypes that had lower generation probabilities than clonotypes shared by all four donors. Incompleteness in sorted-subset sequencing, despite large depth, was shown by rarefaction.

In the CD4+ fraction, cells were divided into CD45RA+ naive and CD45RA-negative memory subsets. This clone came up once. Its antigen remains unknown. Other DNA sequences from this sample encode an identical CDR3 as well. TCRdb keeps only in-frame clones here, not all; method: immunoSEQ multiplex PCR. The table lists about 1,500,000 clones, 96% of them singletons. The sequencing input was naive CD4+ T cells sorted from blood. Stated subset: CD45RA+ positively selected. This chain uses TRBV5-1 with TRBJ2-1; TRBD2 might be the D (5 bases). The origin of this receptor is a man aged 25-45 years in good health. The CDR3 loop reads CASSLPRVGVDEQFF. CDR3 nucleotide sequence: TGCGCCAGCAGCTTGCCCCGAGTCGGGGTGGATGAGCAGTTCTTC.